This TCR beta chain was identified during a study of blood T cell repertoires in COVID-19 (dated by TCRdb to 2019 to 2021). Background on the whole study: The collaborator samples originated in the United States, Italy and Spain and spanned the acute and convalescent phases of COVID-19. The material from the prospective study consisted of cDNA or gDNA derived from T cells, B-cell-depleted T cells, or PBMCs. The dataset comprised deeply sampled blood TCRbeta repertoires from subjects exposed to, actively infected with, or recovered from COVID-19. The repertoires were released in a freely available public database intended as a resource for research on the immune response to SARS-CoV-2. Samples came from the ongoing ImmuneRACE study (first 160 participants) plus 1,254 subjects from 6 global collaborators. The sample metadata nearly always contained a de-identified subject ID, COVID-19 status, age in years and sex. HLA class I and class II types, where available, came from metadata supplied by the sample provider rather than from assay-based typing. The paper's findings and limits, for the study overall: The quantity of clinical and demographic metadata differed by source and by participant and was supplied without curation.

Enrolling through a virtual design, the prospective study's participants ranged in age from roughly 18 to 89 years and lived across some 22 United States geographic areas. In the prospective study, participants were assigned to cohorts based on the clinical history participants reported in a screening survey and a study questionnaire. For ImmuneRACE Cohort 3, a participant was defined as recovered based on two consecutive negative NP/OP PCR tests, clearance by a healthcare professional, or resolution of symptoms. Mobile phlebotomists in the prospective study collected whole blood, serum and a nasopharyngeal or oropharyngeal swab from every participant. Prospective study participants could optionally give additional blood draws and questionnaires over an approximately 2-month period. Before DNA extraction, prospective study blood samples were shipped either frozen or at room temperature. Comments on this clone: Its antigen specificity is not known. Base qualities are not provided; no much larger clone lies one nucleotide away.

CDR1 and CDR2, per the germline V gene, are SNHLY and FYNNEI. The CDR3, from cysteine to phenylalanine, totals 12 residues. The read is trimmed to its CDR3 DNA, 36 bases read in frame from base 1. Clipping removes 6 bases from V and 3 bases from J, with 1 as the unmatched junction base count. TCRbeta CDR3 regions were amplified from genomic DNA using the immunoSEQ Assay, a bias-controlled multiplex PCR. The paper's processing steps were these. The number of nucleated cells in each sample was estimated by amplification of reference gene primers within the assay. To quantify the absolute abundance of each unique TCRbeta CDR3 rearrangement, sequence reads were collapsed and filtered. For each sample, productive Simpson clonality was calculated as the square root of Simpson's diversity index over productive rearrangements. TCRdb took over this immuneACCESS table, retaining in-frame rearrangements with V and J assigned. Such tables are incomplete; in checked studies, under half of the missing clones stem from an unresolved V gene, and the remainder is unexplained. V and J calls and clone size are copied from that table; D and trimming were computed from the DNA. This sample has some 490,000 clones in its table, and 80% to 90% of those were observed once. Jointly, the top ten make up 6.5% to 9.5% of the sample.

The clonotype originates from a woman aged 60-75 years who had recovered from COVID-19. The rearrangement joined TRBV2 to TRBJ2-5, and TRBD2 aligns with 7 junction nucleotides. The sample was PBMCs or T cells enriched from blood (not recorded which). The CDR3 region has the sequence CASSRGEETQYF. The DNA is as follows: TGTGCCAGCAGCCGGGGGGAAGAGACCCAGTACTTC.